The next 13 T cell receptor beta chains were all read from a single sample in a study of regulatory T cells in long-lasting Graves disease. Time point in this sample: newly diagnosed GD, antithyroid drugs for less than 3 months. Construction of the TCR library relied on RNA isolated from PBMCs. Combining iRepertoire HTBI primers with Arm-PCR of CDR3 regions, the authors built TCR beta libraries. TCRdb passed the multiplex PCR reads through MiXCR, listing each CDR3 protein once. The sample holds around 250,000 distinct CDR3 sequences; 15% to 20% are singletons and the top ten take 13% to 15%. The same specimen was also included in a second study, on T cells in Graves' hyperthyroidism and ophthalmopathy.

The source was peripheral blood mononuclear cells (PBMCs), collected at new diagnosis, from a patient treated with antithyroid drugs. These receptors originate from a woman in her twenties or thirties with Graves disease.

Many counts were recorded for this clonotype. The rearrangement links TRBV5-1 to TRBJ1-2, with 7 nucleotides matching TRBD1. The ends lost 4 bases at V and 3 bases at J; junction bases unmatched: 12. This CDR3 comprises 16 residues. Germline assignment: CDR1 SGHRS and CDR2 YFSETQ. CDR3 loop: CASSPRDSPTYYGYTF. CDR3 nucleotides: TGCGCCAGCAGCCCCCGGGACAGCCCTACCTACTATGGCTACACCTTC.

Note on this clonotype: A far bigger clonotype differs at one base, so this is likely a read error. The CDR3 sequence is CASSSGGQSQHF. For the CDR3, the DNA is TGTGCCAGCAGCTCGGGGGGGCAGTCCCAGCATTTT. The chain joins TRBV7-2 to TRBJ1-5, with TRBD1 as a possible D gene (6 bases). CDR3 length: 12 residues. CDR1 and CDR2 from the germline V gene are SGHTA and FQGNSA. Trimming cost V 4 bases and J 11 bases, with 12 bases left between them.

This clonotype was seen at least ten times. V is TRBV7-2 and J is TRBJ2-7; 10 bases agree with TRBD1. There are 14 residues in the CDR3. V lost 4 bases to trimming and J lost 7 bases; unmatched junction nucleotides: 7. In germline, CDR1 is SGHTA, CDR2 FQGNSA. The CDR3 region is CASSSRTGGREQYF. Here the CDR3 DNA reads TGTGCCAGCAGCTCCCGGACAGGGGGGAGAGAGCAGTACTTC.

This clonotype has just a few counts. The rearrangement joins TRBV29-1 to TRBJ1-2; unclear D gene. Germline assignment: CDR1 SQVTM and CDR2 ANQGSEA. This CDR3 has 14 amino acids. The V gene lost 3 bases and the J gene lost 4 bases, with 15 bases spanning the gap. In nucleotides, the CDR3 is TGCAGCGTTGAGGTTGAACCGTCCAGCTATGGCTACACCTTC. It specifies CSVEVEPSSYGYTF.

This clonotype has a handful of counts. The chain joins TRBV6-5 to TRBJ1-1; TRBD1 is a possible D gene (5 bases). V was shortened by 0 bases and J by 4 bases, with 9 bases between the two germline ends. This CDR3 region has 14 residues. CDR1 and CDR2 from the germline V gene are MNHEY and SVGAGI. The CDR3 region has the DNA TGTGCCAGCAGTTACTCGGAAGGGGTCACTGAAGCTTTCTTT. Translation gives CASSYSEGVTEAFF.

The chain recombines TRBV5-5 with TRBJ2-5; TRBD1 or TRBD2 may be the D gene (6 bases each). This CDR3 has 16 residues. Trimming took 1 base from V and 0 from J, leaving 13 bases between them. From germline, CDR1 is SGHKS and CDR2 YYEKEE (reference sequence). This CDR3 reads CASSLQGRRYQETQYF. The DNA for the CDR3 is TGTGCCAGCAGCTTGCAGGGGAGGAGGTACCAAGAGACCCAGTACTTC.

This clonotype was recorded at least ten times. It is likely a read error, because the conserved phenylalanine at the end of the CDR3 is missing. The chain combines TRBV7-2 with TRBJ2-5, with 12 bases that match TRBD2. CDR3 length: 20 amino acids. From germline, CDR1 is SGHTA and CDR2 FQGNSA. J gave up 9 bases and V 1 base, and 21 bases lay outside the gene matches. The CDR3 DNA follows: TGTGCCAGCAGCTTAGTGGGGGCGCGGACTAGCGGGGAACCCAAGAGAGCCCAGTACCTC. Its protein product is CASSLVGARTSGEPKRAQYL.

This clonotype showed up just a few times. The rearrangement links TRBV12-3 or TRBV12-4 to TRBJ1-3; 7 bases are shared with TRBD1. With 3 bases clipped from V and 8 bases from J, the junction kept 7 bases outside the gene matches. The CDR3 has 14 residues. This CDR3 is CASSFEGAGDTIYF. The CDR3 DNA reads TGTGCCAGCAGTTTCGAGGGGGCTGGGGACACCATATATTTT.

This chain uses TRBV6-2 or TRBV6-3 with TRBJ2-1; 8 bases fit TRBD2. The junction had 7 bases not matched to a gene; V was cut back by 0 bases and J by 15 bases. CDR1 and CDR2 from the germline V gene are MNHEY and SVGEGT. The CDR3 consists of 13 residues. CDR3 in amino acids: CASSYSEAGARFF. As DNA, the CDR3 is TGTGCCAGCAGTTACTCGGAAGCGGGGGCCCGGTTCTTC.

This clonotype was detected ten times or more. The CDR3 loop is CASSVVSDTQYF. The DNA of the CDR3 is TGTGCCAGCAGCGTAGTATCCGATACGCAGTATTTT. The V call is TRBV9, the J call TRBJ2-3; D remains ambiguous. This CDR3 is 12 amino acids long. The V gene lost 0 bases and the J gene lost 6 bases, with 5 bases spanning the gap. Looked up from germline, CDR1 is SGDLS and CDR2 is YYNGEE. Together with reference TRBV9 and TRBJ2-3, the CDR3 gives the full variable domain: DSGVTQTPKHLITATGQRVTLRCSPRSGDLSVYWYQQSLDQGLQFLIQYYNGEERAKGNILERFSAQQFPDLHSELNLSSLELGDSALYFCASSVVSDTQYFGPGTRLTVL.

V usage is TRBV19 and J usage is TRBJ1-1, with D uncertain. V shed 8 bases and J shed 0 bases, with 10 bases lying between them. The CDR3 sequence is 13 residues long. The V gene's germline CDR1 is LNHDA and CDR2 SQIVND (reference sequence). The DNA of the CDR3 is TGTGCCAGTGGGGTCCGGGTGAACACTGAAGCTTTCTTT. This sequence encodes CASGVRVNTEAFF.

This clonotype has more than one count but fewer than ten. The chain recombines TRBV4-2 with TRBJ2-1; the D gene is possibly TRBD1 (6 bases). Trimming cost V 3 bases and J 5 bases, with 17 bases left between them. The CDR3 consists of 16 residues. From germline, CDR1 is LGHNA and CDR2 YNFKEQ. In DNA form, the CDR3 reads TGTGCCAGCAGCCACGTACCGGGACAAGGAAACAATGAGCAGTTCTTC. This translates into CASSHVPGQGNNEQFF.

This clonotype was counted many times. The chain employs TRBV6-5 and TRBJ2-7; 9 nucleotides agree with TRBD1. The CDR3 consists of 16 residues. The trim removed 0 bases at V and 5 bases at J, leaving 8 bases unmatched. Germline V gene data show CDR1 as MNHEY and CDR2 as SVGAGI. CDR3: CASSYSGQGRLHEQYF. The DNA for the CDR3 is TGTGCCAGCAGTTACTCGGGACAGGGACGGCTCCACGAGCAGTACTTC.